The 19 T cell receptor beta chains presented below share a single source sample, sequenced in a study of OX40 agonist ivuxolimab in advanced cancers. Data came from immunoSEQ multiplex PCR; TCRdb stores just in-frame clones and leaves some out. Here the sample spans about 70,000 clones, just over 85% being singletons. The sample here was CD4+ or CD8+ T cells sorted from blood, taken in a trial of the OX40 agonist ivuxolimab. These receptors were collected from an adult with an advanced solid tumor such as melanoma, head and neck, liver or kidney cancer.

The rearrangement uses TRBV5-1 and TRBJ2-5, with D perhaps TRBD2 (5 bases). This CDR3 is 14 amino acids long. V dropped 0 bases and J dropped 5 bases, with 11 bases sitting between them. CDR1 is SGHRS, CDR2 YFSETQ, per germline. CDR3 sequence reads: CASSLAQPGETQYF. The CDR3 DNA is TGCGCCAGCAGCTTGGCCCAACCGGGGGAGACCCAGTACTTC.

V and J are TRBV20-1 and TRBJ2-1; 7 nucleotides agree with TRBD1. This CDR3 comprises 11 residues. Germline CDR1 is DFQATT and CDR2 is SNEGSKA (reference sequence). With V trimmed by 2 bases and J by 9 bases, 1 base remained unmatched. DNA for the CDR3: TGCAGTGCTAGAAAGGGGGCTGAGCAGTTCTTC. The encoded protein is CSARKGAEQFF.

This clone was observed once. The chain is built from TRBV19 and TRBJ1-2; 11 nucleotides line up with TRBD1. The CDR3 extends over 13 amino acids. The germline gives CDR1 LNHDA, CDR2 SQIVND (reference sequence). The trim removed 6 bases at V and 6 bases at J, leaving 3 bases unmatched. The CDR3 DNA reads TGTGCCAGTAGCCCGGGACAGGGGGATGGCTACACCTTC. Amino acids: CASSPGQGDGYTF.

J is TRBJ2-1 and V is TRBV4-2; 10 positions agree with TRBD2. The CDR3 is 18 amino acids. Germline CDR1 reads LGHNA; CDR2 reads YNFKEQ. The J segment lost 7 bases and the V segment lost 0 bases, leaving 12 bases of the junction unmatched. The CDR3 DNA is TGTGCCAGCAGCCAAGATTTTGGCGGGCTAGCGGGGGTAAATGAGCAGTTCTTC. Encoded protein: CASSQDFGGLAGVNEQFF.

This rearrangement joins TRBV28 to TRBJ2-7; TRBD2 aligns across 10 bases. The CDR3 runs to 16 residues. J gave up 3 bases and V 1 base, and 6 bases lay outside the gene matches. CDR1 is MDHEN and CDR2 is SYDVKM in the germline V gene. CDR3 in amino acids: CASSLSGAGGFYEQYF. CDR3 DNA: TGTGCCAGCAGTTTATCAGGAGCGGGAGGGTTCTACGAGCAGTACTTC.

DNA of the CDR3: TGTGCCAGCAGCTTAGGAGGGACCCAGTACTTC. It codes for CASSLGGTQYF. The rearrangement links TRBV7-7 to TRBJ2-5; no definite D call. The CDR3 consists of 11 residues. Trimming stripped 1 base from V and 7 bases from J, with 4 bases between. Looked up from germline, CDR1 is SSHAT and CDR2 is FNYEAQ (reference sequence).

The chain couples TRBV29-1 to TRBJ1-4; D might be TRBD1 (5 bases). Trimming removed 2 bases at V and 4 bases at J, with 11 bases between. The germline gives CDR1 SQVTM, CDR2 ANQGSEA. The CDR3 has 14 amino acids. CDR3 coding DNA: TGCAGCGTTGAATGGCAGGGTGATAATGAAAAACTGTTTTTT. Amino acid sequence: CSVEWQGDNEKLFF.

The V and J genes are TRBV7-2 and TRBJ1-3; 7 bases are a match to TRBD1. This CDR3 is 15 amino acids long. Germline V CDR1 and CDR2: SGHTA, FQGNSA. With V trimmed by 5 bases and J by 0 bases, 4 bases remained unmatched. This CDR3 reads CASSLGQASGNTIYF. In DNA form, the CDR3 reads TGTGCCAGCAGCCTCGGACAGGCCTCTGGAAACACCATATATTTT.

This chain links TRBV28 with TRBJ2-5; D not certain. The ends were cut back, 2 bases at V and 7 bases at J, with 11 bases in the middle. Germline V lookup: CDR1 MDHEN, CDR2 SYDVKM. The CDR3 spans 13 residues. This chain's CDR3 is CASSLQALGTQYF. In nucleotides, the CDR3 is TGTGCCAGCAGTTTACAGGCCCTTGGGACCCAGTACTTC. The full variable domain, completed using reference TRBV28 and TRBJ2-5, is DVKVTQSSRYLVKRTGEKVFLECVQDMDHENMFWYRQDPGLGLRLIYFSYDVKMKEKGDIPEGYSVSREKKERFSLILESASTNQTSMYLCASSLQALGTQYFGPGTRLLVL.

This clone appeared a single time. This sequence joins TRBV19 and TRBJ1-1, with no clear D. The CDR3 length is 15 residues. CDR1 and CDR2 (germline): LNHDA, SQIVND (reference sequence). Trimming removed 2 bases from V and 1 base from J, with 11 bases in between. Here the CDR3 reads CASSIKASENTEAFF. In DNA, the CDR3 is TGTGCCAGTAGTATAAAGGCCTCAGAGAACACTGAAGCTTTCTTT.

A few counts support this clone. The chain has TRBV29-1 and TRBJ1-1; D possibly corresponds to TRBD1 (6 bases). Per germline, CDR1 SQVTM and CDR2 ANQGSEA. With 3 bases removed from V and 1 base from J, the gap between germline ends came to 9 bases. The CDR3 length is 13 residues. The CDR3 region is CSVDTGKNTEAFF. CDR3 nucleotide sequence: TGCAGCGTTGATACAGGGAAGAACACTGAAGCTTTCTTT.

The chain carries TRBV5-1 and TRBJ1-1, with D perhaps TRBD1 (6 bases). The V end lost 2 bases, the J end lost 11 bases, and 16 bases lay between the germline ends. The CDR3 is 13 amino acids. Germline CDR1 and CDR2: SGHRS and YFSETQ. The CDR3 coding sequence is TGCGCCAGCAGCTTAACCGGGCCCCAGGGGGCTTTCTTT. This encodes CASSLTGPQGAFF. The whole variable domain, remainder taken from reference TRBV5-1 and TRBJ1-1, is KAGVTQTPRYLIKTRGQQVTLSCSPISGHRSVSWYQQTPGQGLQFLFEYFSETQRNKGNFPGRFSGRQFSNSRSEMNVSTLELGDSALYLCASSLTGPQGAFFGQGTRLTVV.

The gene calls are TRBV18 and TRBJ1-4; 7 positions agree with TRBD1. The V segment lost 4 bases and the J segment 8 bases; nucleotides outside the gene matches: 4. The CDR3 length is 13 residues. From germline, CDR1 is KGHSH and CDR2 LQKENI. The CDR3 loop is CASSRQGAEKLFF. The DNA of the CDR3 is TGTGCCAGCTCACGACAGGGTGCCGAAAAACTGTTTTTT. Using reference TRBV18 and TRBJ1-4 for the parts outside the CDR3, the full variable domain is NAGVMQNPRHLVRRRGQEARLRCSPMKGHSHVYWYRQLPEEGLKFMVYLQKENIIDESGMPKERFSAEFPKEGPSILRIQQVVRGDSAAYFCASSRQGAEKLFFGSGTQLSVL.

The chain links TRBV9 to TRBJ2-7; no definite D call. Between the trimmed V and J ends, which lost 7 bases and 5 bases, there was a span of 13 bases. From germline, CDR1 is SGDLS and CDR2 YYNGEE. The CDR3 totals 12 residues. This CDR3 is CASLDPDHEQYF. The CDR3 nucleotides read TGTGCCAGCCTGGACCCTGACCACGAGCAGTACTTC.

A single count supports this clone. The CDR3 here is CASSQAGGSNYGYTF. The CDR3 DNA reads TGCGCCAGCAGCCAAGCGGGCGGATCTAACTATGGCTACACCTTC. The V and J genes are TRBV4-1 and TRBJ1-2; D ambiguous. Trimming took off 1 base at V and 0 bases at J, with 9 bases between the two ends. There are 15 residues in the CDR3. The V gene's germline CDR1 is MGHRA and CDR2 YSYEKL.

A single count supports this clone. The rearrangement links TRBV5-1 to TRBJ1-5, with D unresolved. Germline V gene data show CDR1 as SGHRS and CDR2 as YFSETQ. V was pared by 5 bases and J by 4 bases, with 16 bases between. CDR3 length equals 15 residues. The CDR3 nucleotides read TGCGCCAGCAGTGTAACTCCGGGCCAGAATCAGCCCCAGCATTTT. Encoded protein: CASSVTPGQNQPQHF.

A remark on this clone: The same CDR3 can be traced to other DNA sequences in this sample. The CDR3, as DNA: TGCGCCAGCAGCTTGGAAGGTAGGGCTGAAGCTTTCTTT. Residues: CASSLEGRAEAFF. This rearrangement joins TRBV5-1 to TRBJ1-1; D remains unclear. The CDR3 has 13 residues. Germline V gives CDR1 SGHRS, CDR2 YFSETQ. Between the trimmed V and J ends, which lost 0 bases and 6 bases, there was a span of 9 bases.

The V gene is TRBV4-1, the J gene TRBJ2-3, with D unresolved. Germline CDR1 reads MGHRA; CDR2 reads YSYEKL. The CDR3 is 15 amino acids. V shed 4 bases and J shed 0 bases, with 11 bases lying between them. The CDR3 region has the DNA TGCGCCAGCAGCCCTCGACTGCCTAGCACAGATACGCAGTATTTT. Protein sequence: CASSPRLPSTDTQYF.

The chain has TRBV7-6 and TRBJ1-1; no clear D. The ends were cut back, 2 bases at V and 1 base at J, with 8 bases in the middle. The CDR3 is 14 residues long. Germline V gene lookup returns CDR1 SGHVS and CDR2 FNYEAQ. The CDR3 coding sequence is TGTGCCAGCAGCTTACAGTCACAGAACACTGAAGCTTTCTTT. It specifies CASSLQSQNTEAFF.